The source of this TCR beta chain is a study of blood T cell repertoires in COVID-19. Study-level background: Sites in the United States, Italy and Spain provided acute and convalescent COVID-19 samples.

Libraries were prepared by immunoSEQ multiplex PCR; TCRdb keeps only in-frame clonotypes and omits some of them. The sample yields some 200,000 clones, around 88% seen once. The CDR3 has 15 amino acids. Per the germline V gene, CDR1 is SGHNT and CDR2 is YENEEA. V was clipped by 5 bases and J by 5 bases; unmatched bases: 11. The genes are TRBV11-3 and TRBJ2-7, with 8 bases lining up with TRBD1. This receptor was taken from a man younger than 30 with active or convalescent COVID-19. The sequenced material came from peripheral blood. CDR3 DNA: TGTGCCAGCAGCCCGCGGACAGGGTTGATAAACGAGCAGTACTTC. Its protein is CASSPRTGLINEQYF.